The text below deals with one T cell receptor (beta chain). Its antigen remains unknown. The junction differs from germline at one of its ends, possibly a read error. Germline CDR1 and CDR2: DFQATT and SNEGSKA (reference sequence). This CDR3 contains 10 residues. The data stem from a study of beta chain features in type 1 diabetes. Whole-study results and caveats: Shorter TCRB CDR3s, moderately but significantly so, marked every one of the four CD4+ subsets in Type 1 diabetes patients.

Expressed TCRB transcripts were sequenced because the entire RNA isolate underwent reverse transcription. TCRdb keeps only in-frame clones here, not all; method: immunoSEQ multiplex PCR. This table has about 160,000 clones, about 7.8% appearing once. The source is a middle-aged woman with type 1 diabetes. The sample was central memory CD4+ T cells from blood. The chain joins TRBV20-1 to TRBJ1-2; possible D gene TRBD1, 6 bases. This chain's CDR3 is CSAEPTGRFF. CDR3 bases: TGCAGTGCCGAACCGACAGGCCGATTCTTC.